The clone carrying this T cell receptor (beta chain) was seen repeatedly, ten times or more. Given a much more abundant clone one base away, this may be a read error. This sample is drawn from a study of breast tumors, draining lymph nodes, adjacent tissues. One entry per CDR3 protein, called by TCRdb with MiXCR from the multiplex PCR reads. The sample includes tens of thousands of distinct CDR3 sequences, roughly 55% of them seen just once. The CDR3 contains 13 residues. Germline V lookup: CDR1 DFQATT, CDR2 SNEGSKA (reference sequence). The V gene is TRBV20-1, the J gene TRBJ1-2; TRBD1 aligns across 10 bases. The sample consisted of breast tumor tissue. This TCR came from a female donor with breast cancer. Some clones in this sample may be carry-over from other donors' samples. The CDR3 DNA is TGCAGTGCCACCGGGACAGGGGAGTATGCCTACACCTTC. Translated: CSATGTGEYAYTF.